Included here is one TCR beta chain sequence, with context. The CDR3 consists of 14 residues. The V and J ends lost 3 bases and 4 bases, in that order; junction bases with no gene match: 3. Germline V CDR1 and CDR2: SGHDN, FVKESK. In the study's own analysis: The authors estimated nucleated cell counts from reference gene primer amplification. TCRdb's copy holds only in-frame clones and misses some; the assay was immunoSEQ multiplex PCR. V and J calls and clone size are as listed in that table; D and trimming were resolved from the DNA. The repertoire includes 50,000 to 60,000 clones, 88% of them detected once, and roughly 8.4% sits in the top ten. This sample is drawn from a study of blood T cell repertoires in COVID-19. Study-wide background: Donors in the United States, Italy and Spain gave samples during acute or convalescent COVID-19. Sources were T cells, B-cell-depleted T cells, or PBMCs; the material itself was cDNA or gDNA.

The chain is built from TRBV14 and TRBJ1-2; TRBD1 matches 9 bases. The receptor was derived from a man between 60 and 70 years old with active COVID-19. Sequencing was carried out using peripheral blood. In DNA form, the CDR3 reads TGTGCCAGCAGCCAGGGACAGGGTGGCTATGGCTACACCTTC. It encodes CASSQGQGGYGYTF.